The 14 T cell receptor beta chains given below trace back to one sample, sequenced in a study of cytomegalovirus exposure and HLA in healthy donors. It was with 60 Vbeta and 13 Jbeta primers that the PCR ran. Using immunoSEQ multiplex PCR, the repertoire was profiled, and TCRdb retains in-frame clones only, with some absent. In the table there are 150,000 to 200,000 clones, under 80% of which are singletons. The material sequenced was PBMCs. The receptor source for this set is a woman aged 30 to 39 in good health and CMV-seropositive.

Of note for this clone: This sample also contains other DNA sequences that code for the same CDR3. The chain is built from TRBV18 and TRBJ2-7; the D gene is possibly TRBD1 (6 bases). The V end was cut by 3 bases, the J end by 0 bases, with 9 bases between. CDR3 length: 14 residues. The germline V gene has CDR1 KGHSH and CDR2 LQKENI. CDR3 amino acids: CASSPGQSSYEQYF. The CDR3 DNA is TGTGCCAGCTCACCCGGACAGAGCTCCTACGAGCAGTACTTC.

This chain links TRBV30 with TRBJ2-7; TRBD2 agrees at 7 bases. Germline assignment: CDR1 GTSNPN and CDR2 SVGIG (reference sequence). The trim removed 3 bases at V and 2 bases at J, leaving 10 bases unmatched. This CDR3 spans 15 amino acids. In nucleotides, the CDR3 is TGTGCCTGGAGGGGAGGGACTCTGGGTACCTACGAGCAGTACTTC. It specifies CAWRGGTLGTYEQYF.

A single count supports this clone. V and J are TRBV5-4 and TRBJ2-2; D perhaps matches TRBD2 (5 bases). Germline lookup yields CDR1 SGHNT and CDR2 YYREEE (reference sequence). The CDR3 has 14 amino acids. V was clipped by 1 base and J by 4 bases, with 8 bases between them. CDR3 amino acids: CASSLTAGTGELFF. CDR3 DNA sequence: TGTGCCAGCAGCTTGACTGCGGGCACCGGGGAGCTGTTTTTT.

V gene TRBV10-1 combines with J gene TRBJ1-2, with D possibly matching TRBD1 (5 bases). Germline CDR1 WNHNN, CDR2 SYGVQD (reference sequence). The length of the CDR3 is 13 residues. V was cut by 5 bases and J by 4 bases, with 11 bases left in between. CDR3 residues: CASSPDRSYGYTF. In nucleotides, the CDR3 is TGCGCCAGCAGTCCCGACAGAAGCTATGGCTACACCTTC.

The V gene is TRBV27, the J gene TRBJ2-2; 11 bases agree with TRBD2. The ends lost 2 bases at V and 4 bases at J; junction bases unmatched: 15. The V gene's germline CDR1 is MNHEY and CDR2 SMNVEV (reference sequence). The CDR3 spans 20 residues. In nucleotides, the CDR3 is TGTGCCAGCAGTTTACGGGCGGGGGTAGCGGGGGGGCTCGTCACCGGGGAGCTGTTTTTT. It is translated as CASSLRAGVAGGLVTGELFF.

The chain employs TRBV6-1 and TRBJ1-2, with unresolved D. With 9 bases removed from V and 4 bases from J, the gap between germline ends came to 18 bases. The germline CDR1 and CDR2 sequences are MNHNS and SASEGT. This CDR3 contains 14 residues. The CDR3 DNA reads TGTGCCAGTTCCGATCCGACGGCGGCCTATGGCTACACCTTC. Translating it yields CASSDPTAAYGYTF.

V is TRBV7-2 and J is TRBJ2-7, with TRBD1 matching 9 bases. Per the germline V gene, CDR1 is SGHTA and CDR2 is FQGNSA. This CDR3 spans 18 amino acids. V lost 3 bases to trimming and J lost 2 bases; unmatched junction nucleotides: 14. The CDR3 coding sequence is TGTGCCAGCAGCTTTAAGGGTTCCGTAGGGACAGGGACCTACGAGCAGTACTTC. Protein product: CASSFKGSVGTGTYEQYF. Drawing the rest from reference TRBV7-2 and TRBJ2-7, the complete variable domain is GAGVSQSPSNKVTEKGKDVELRCDPISGHTALYWYRQSLGQGLEFLIYFQGNSAPDKSGLPSDRFSAERTGGSVSTLTIQRTQQEDSAVYLCASSFKGSVGTGTYEQYFGPGTRLTVT.

The chain's CDR3 is CASSDRSSNEQFF. The CDR3 DNA follows: TGCGCCAGCAGTGACAGGTCCAGCAATGAGCAGTTCTTC. This chain joins TRBV10-1 and TRBJ2-1; the D is unclear. Trimming pared 3 bases from V and 6 bases from J, leaving 9 bases between. This CDR3 contains 13 residues. The germline gives CDR1 WNHNN, CDR2 SYGVQD (reference sequence).

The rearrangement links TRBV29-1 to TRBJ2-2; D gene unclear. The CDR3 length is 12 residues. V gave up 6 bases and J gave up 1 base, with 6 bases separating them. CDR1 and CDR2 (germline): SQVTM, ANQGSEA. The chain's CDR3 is CSVLLNTGELFF. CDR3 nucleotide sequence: TGCAGCGTCTTACTGAACACCGGGGAGCTGTTTTTT.

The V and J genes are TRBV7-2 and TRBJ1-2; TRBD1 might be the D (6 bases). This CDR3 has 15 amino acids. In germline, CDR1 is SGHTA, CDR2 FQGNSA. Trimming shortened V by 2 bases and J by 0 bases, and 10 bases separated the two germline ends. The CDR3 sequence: CASSLSGGTNYGYTF. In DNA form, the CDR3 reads TGTGCCAGCAGCTTATCGGGGGGCACTAACTATGGCTACACCTTC. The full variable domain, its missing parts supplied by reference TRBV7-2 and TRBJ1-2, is GAGVSQSPSNKVTEKGKDVELRCDPISGHTALYWYRQSLGQGLEFLIYFQGNSAPDKSGLPSDRFSAERTGGSVSTLTIQRTQQEDSAVYLCASSLSGGTNYGYTFGSGTRLTVV.

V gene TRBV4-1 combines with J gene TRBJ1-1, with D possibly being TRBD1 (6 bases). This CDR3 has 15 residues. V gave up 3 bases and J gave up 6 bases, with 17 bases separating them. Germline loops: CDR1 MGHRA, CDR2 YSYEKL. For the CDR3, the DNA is TGCGCCAGCAGCCACCCACAGGGTCGGGGGGCTGAAGCTTTCTTT. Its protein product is CASSHPQGRGAEAFF.

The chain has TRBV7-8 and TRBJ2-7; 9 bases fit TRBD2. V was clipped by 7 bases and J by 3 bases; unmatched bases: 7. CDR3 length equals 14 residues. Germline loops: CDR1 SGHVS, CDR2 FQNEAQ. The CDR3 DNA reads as TGTGCCAGCAAAGGCGGGGGGGCCATCTACGAGCAGTACTTC. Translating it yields CASKGGGAIYEQYF. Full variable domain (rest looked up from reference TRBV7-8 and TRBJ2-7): GAGVSQSPRYKVAKRGQDVALRCDPISGHVSLFWYQQALGQGPEFLTYFQNEAQLDKSGLPSDRFFAERPEGSVSTLKIQRTQQEDSAVYLCASKGGGAIYEQYFGPGTRLTVT.

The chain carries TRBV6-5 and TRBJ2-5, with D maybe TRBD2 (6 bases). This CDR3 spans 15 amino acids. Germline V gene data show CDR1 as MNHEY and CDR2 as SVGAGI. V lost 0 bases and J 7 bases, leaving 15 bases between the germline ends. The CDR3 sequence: CASSYSTAGRGTQYF. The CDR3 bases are TGTGCCAGCAGTTACTCTACCGCGGGGCGGGGGACCCAGTACTTC.

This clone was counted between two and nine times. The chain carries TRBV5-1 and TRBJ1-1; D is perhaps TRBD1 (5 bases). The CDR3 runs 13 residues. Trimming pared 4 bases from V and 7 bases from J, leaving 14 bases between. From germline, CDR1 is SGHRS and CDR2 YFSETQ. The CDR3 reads CASSTGDVREAFF. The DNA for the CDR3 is TGCGCCAGCAGCACGGGGGATGTACGTGAAGCTTTCTTT.